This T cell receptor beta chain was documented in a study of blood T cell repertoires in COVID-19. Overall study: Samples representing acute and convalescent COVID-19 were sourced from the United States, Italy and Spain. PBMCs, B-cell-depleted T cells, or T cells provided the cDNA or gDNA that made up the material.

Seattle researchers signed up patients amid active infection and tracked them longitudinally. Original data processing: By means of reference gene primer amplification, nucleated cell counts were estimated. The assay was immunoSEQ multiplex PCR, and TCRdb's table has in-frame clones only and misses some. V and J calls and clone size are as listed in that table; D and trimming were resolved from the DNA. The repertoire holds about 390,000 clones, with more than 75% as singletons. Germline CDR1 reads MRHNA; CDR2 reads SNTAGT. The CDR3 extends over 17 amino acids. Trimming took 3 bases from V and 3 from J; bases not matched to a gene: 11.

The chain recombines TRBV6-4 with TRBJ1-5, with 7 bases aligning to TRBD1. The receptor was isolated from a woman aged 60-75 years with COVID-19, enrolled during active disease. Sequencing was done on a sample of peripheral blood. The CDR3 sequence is CASSEGQTARFNQPQHF. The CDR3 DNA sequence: TGTGCCAGCAGTGAGGGACAGACTGCTCGCTTCAATCAGCCCCAGCATTTT.